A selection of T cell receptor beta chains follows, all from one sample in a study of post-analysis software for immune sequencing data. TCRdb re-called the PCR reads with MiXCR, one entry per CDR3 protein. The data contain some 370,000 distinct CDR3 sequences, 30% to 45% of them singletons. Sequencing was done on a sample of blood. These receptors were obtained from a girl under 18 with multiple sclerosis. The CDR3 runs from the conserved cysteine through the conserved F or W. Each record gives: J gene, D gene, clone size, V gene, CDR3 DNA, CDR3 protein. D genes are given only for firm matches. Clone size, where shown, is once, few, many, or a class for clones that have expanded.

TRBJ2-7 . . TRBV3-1 TGTGCCAGCAGCCGCTCAGGGGGGCCCGGGACAAAAATCTACGAGCAGTACTTC CASSRSGGPGTKIYEQYF
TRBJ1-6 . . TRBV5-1 TGCGCCAGCAGCTTGGCGGACAGCCTTTCACCCCTCCACTTT CASSLADSLSPLHF
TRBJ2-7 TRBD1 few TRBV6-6 TGTGCCAGCAGGTTGGGACAGGGTGGCTCCTACGAGCAGTACTTC CASRLGQGGSYEQYF
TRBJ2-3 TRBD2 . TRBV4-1 TGCGCCAGCAGCCAAGATCGGGAAGCGGGGGCGACAGATACGCAGTATTTT CASSQDREAGATDTQYF
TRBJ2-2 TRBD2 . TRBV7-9 TGTGCCAGCAGCTTAGGAGGCCGGCTAGCGGGGGCCTACACCGGGGAGCTGTTTTTT CASSLGGRLAGAYTGELFF
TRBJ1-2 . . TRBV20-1 TGCAGTGCTTCTACCCAGGGTAACTATGGCTACACCTTC CSASTQGNYGYTF
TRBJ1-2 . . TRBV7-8 TGTGCCAGCAGCCCCGGGACACCGAGGGGCTATGGCTACACCTTC CASSPGTPRGYGYTF
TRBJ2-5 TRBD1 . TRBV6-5 TGTGCCAGCAGCGGGACAGGCGAGCAAGAGACCCAGTACTTC CASSGTGEQETQYF
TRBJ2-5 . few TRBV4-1 TGCGCCAGCAGCCAGGCCCCCGGCTATGGGGTCCTCGGATTGGAGACCCAGTACTTC CASSQAPGYGVLGLETQYF
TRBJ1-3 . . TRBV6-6 TGTGCCAGCAGTTACCCCACAGGTAGCTCTGGAAACACCATATATTTT CASSYPTGSSGNTIYF
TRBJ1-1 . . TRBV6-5 TGTGCCAGCAGTTACCAGGGCAGGGGCCCCCCATTGAACACTGAAGCTTTCTTT CASSYQGRGPPLNTEAFF
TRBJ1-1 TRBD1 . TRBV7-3 TGTGCCAGCAGCTTCAGGGGGAGAGGCACTGAAGCTTTCTTT CASSFRGRGTEAFF
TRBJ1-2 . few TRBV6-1 TGTGCCAGCAGTGAAGAAGGAACATACTATGGCTACACCTTC CASSEEGTYYGYTF
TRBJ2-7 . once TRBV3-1 TGTGCCAGCAACCAGGTGTCTACCTCCTACGAGCAGTACTTC CASNQVSTSYEQYF
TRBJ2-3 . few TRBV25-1 TGTGCCAGCAGTGAAAAATCCGGGCCCCAGGGTACAGGCACAGATACGCAGTATTTT CASSEKSGPQGTGTDTQYF
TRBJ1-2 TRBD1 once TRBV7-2 TGTGCCAGCAGCTTAGATTCCGGGACAGACTATGGCTACACCTTC CASSLDSGTDYGYTF
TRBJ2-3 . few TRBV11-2 TGTGCCAGCAGCCCAAGACAGGCTACTTTCACAGATACGCAGTATTTT CASSPRQATFTDTQYF
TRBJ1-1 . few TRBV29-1 TGCAGCGTTGAAGATCTGGGAGGGGTTGAAGCTTTCTTT CSVEDLGGVEAFF
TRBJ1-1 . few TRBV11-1 TGTGCCAGCAGCCAAACAGCCAGGGACACTGAAGCTTTCTTT CASSQTARDTEAFF
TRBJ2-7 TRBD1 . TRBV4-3 TGCGCCAGTAGCCAGGCCGGGACAGGGACCTACGAGCAGTACTTC CASSQAGTGTYEQYF
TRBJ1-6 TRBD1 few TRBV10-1 TGCGCCAGCAGTGACGGGACAGGGGTTCGGTCACCCCTCCACTTT CASSDGTGVRSPLHF
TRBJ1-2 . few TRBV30 TGTGCCTGGAGTACAGGTCCCCCAGGTCGAGGCTACACCTTC CAWSTGPPGRGYTF
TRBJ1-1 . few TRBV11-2 TGTGCCAGCAGACAGAAACCGACCCTGAACACTGAAGCTTTCTTT CASRQKPTLNTEAFF
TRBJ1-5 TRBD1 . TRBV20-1 TGCAGTGCTAGGCTAGGGACAGGGGGACAGCCCCAGCATTTT CSARLGTGGQPQHF
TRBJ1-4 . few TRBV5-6 TGTGCCAGCAGCTTGGAGGTTCCAGGGGCGAGGGAAAAACTGTTTTTT CASSLEVPGAREKLFF
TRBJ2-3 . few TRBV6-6 TGTGCCAGCAGTCGGGATGGGGCAGATACGCAGTATTTT CASSRDGADTQYF
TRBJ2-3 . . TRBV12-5 TGTGCTAGTGGTTCGGGATTTTTCCAGGGGAGGGATACGCAGTATTTT CASGSGFFQGRDTQYF
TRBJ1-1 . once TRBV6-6 TGTGCCAGCAGCGAACCTTTTATGAACACTGAAGCTTTCTTT CASSEPFMNTEAFF
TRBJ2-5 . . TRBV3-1 TGTGCCAGCAGCGATCTGACAGGTTTGAAAGAGACCCAGTACTTC CASSDLTGLKETQYF
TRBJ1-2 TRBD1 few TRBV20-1 TGCAGTGCTAGTTACAACAGGGGGCTCGGCTACACCTTC CSASYNRGLGYTF
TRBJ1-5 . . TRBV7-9 TGTGCCAGCAGCTTTAGGACGAATCAGCCCCAGCATTTT CASSFRTNQPQHF
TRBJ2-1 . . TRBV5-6 TGTGCCAGCAGCTTGGACAGGCGCAATGAGCAGTTCTTC CASSLDRRNEQFF
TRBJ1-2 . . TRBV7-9 TGTGCCAGCAGTCTAGCATCGGGGGCTTATGGCTACACCTTC CASSLASGAYGYTF
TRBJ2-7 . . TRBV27 TGTGCCAGCAGTTTAAGCAGGGGAGGAGTCTACGAGCAGTACTTC CASSLSRGGVYEQYF
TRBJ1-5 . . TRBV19 TGTGCCAGTAGTGAAGCGGTACAGCCCCAGCATTTT CASSEAVQPQHF
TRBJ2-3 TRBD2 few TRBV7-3 TGTGCCAGCAGCAGGAGTAGCGGGGGGGCAAATACGCAGTATTTT CASSRSSGGANTQYF
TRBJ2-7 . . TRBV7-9 TGTGCCAGCGGGCTGCGTGGGGTCGAGCAGTACTTC CASGLRGVEQYF
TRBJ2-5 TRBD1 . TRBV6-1 TGTGCCAGCAGACGACAGGGTTATCAAGAGACCCAGTACTTC CASRRQGYQETQYF
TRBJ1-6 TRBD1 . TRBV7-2 TGTGCCAGCAGCTTAGGGGGGACAGGGGGCGGTCCACCCCTCCACTTT CASSLGGTGGGPPLHF
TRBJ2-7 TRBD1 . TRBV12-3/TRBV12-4 TGTGCCAGCGTCGGACAGGGTTCCTACGAGCAGTACTTC CASVGQGSYEQYF
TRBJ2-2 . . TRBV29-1 TGCAGCGCCTTCCGGACAGGCGGCGGGGAGCGGTTTTTT CSAFRTGGGERFF
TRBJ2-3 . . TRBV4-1 TGCGCCAGCAGCCAAGATTTGGTTGGTAGCAATCAGCCCCAGTATTTT CASSQDLVGSNQPQYF
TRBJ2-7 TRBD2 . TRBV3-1 TGTGCCAGCAGCCCCCAAGCAGCGGGGCCATCCTACGAGCAGTACTTC CASSPQAAGPSYEQYF
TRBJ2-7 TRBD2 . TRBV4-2 TGTGCCAGCAGCCCCCTGGGAGAACTAGCGGACCACTACGAGCAGTACTTC CASSPLGELADHYEQYF
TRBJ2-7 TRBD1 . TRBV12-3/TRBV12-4 TGTGCCAGCAGTGAGACAGGGGGGCCTCACGAGCAGTACTTC CASSETGGPHEQYF
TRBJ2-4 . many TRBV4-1 TGCGCCAGCAGCCAAGGCCGTGATGGACAGCTTTTAGCCAAAAACATTCAGTACTTC CASSQGRDGQLLAKNIQYF
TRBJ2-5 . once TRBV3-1 TGTGCCAGCAGCCCCTGGGAGAGAAGAGAAACCCAGTACTTC CASSPWERRETQYF
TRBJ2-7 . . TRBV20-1 TGCAGTGCTAGGGATGGGGCAGGCGGCGGTTACGAGCAGTACTTC CSARDGAGGGYEQYF
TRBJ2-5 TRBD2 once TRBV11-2 TGTGCCAGCCGCCCTAGCGGGGGTAACAATGAGCAGTACTTC CASRPSGGNNEQYF
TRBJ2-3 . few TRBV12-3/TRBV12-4 TGTGCCAGCACCTTATCCTACACAGATACGCAGTATTTT CASTLSYTDTQYF
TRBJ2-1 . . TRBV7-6 TGTGCCAGCAGCTTAAGGCCAGACAATGAGCAGTTCTTC CASSLRPDNEQFF